The table lists the clone carrying this T cell receptor beta chain with a few counts. The target antigen is unknown. Genomic DNA constituted the template upon which TCR beta VDJ and CDR3 profiling was performed. TCRdb analysed the reads with MiXCR anew, one entry per CDR3 protein. The sample has some 130,000 distinct CDR3 sequences; approximately 41% are singletons. This record belongs to a study of CD8+CD57+ T cells in acquired aplastic anemia. Study-level points and caveats: Patients and controls had in common twenty-nine CD8+ CDR3 sequences.

CDR3 size: 15 residues. CDR1 MGHDK and CDR2 SYGVNS come from the germline V gene. With V trimmed by 3 bases and J by 3 bases, 5 bases remained unmatched. This clonotype originated in a human donor in good health, serving as a control. Material: sorted CD4+, CD8+, or CD8+CD57+ T cells (not recorded which) from PBMCs. This chain joins TRBV25-1 and TRBJ2-3; TRBD1 agrees at 8 bases. The CDR3, as DNA: TGTGCCAGCAGTGATTGGACAGGGTTGACAGATACGCAGTATTTT. As protein: CASSDWTGLTDTQYF.